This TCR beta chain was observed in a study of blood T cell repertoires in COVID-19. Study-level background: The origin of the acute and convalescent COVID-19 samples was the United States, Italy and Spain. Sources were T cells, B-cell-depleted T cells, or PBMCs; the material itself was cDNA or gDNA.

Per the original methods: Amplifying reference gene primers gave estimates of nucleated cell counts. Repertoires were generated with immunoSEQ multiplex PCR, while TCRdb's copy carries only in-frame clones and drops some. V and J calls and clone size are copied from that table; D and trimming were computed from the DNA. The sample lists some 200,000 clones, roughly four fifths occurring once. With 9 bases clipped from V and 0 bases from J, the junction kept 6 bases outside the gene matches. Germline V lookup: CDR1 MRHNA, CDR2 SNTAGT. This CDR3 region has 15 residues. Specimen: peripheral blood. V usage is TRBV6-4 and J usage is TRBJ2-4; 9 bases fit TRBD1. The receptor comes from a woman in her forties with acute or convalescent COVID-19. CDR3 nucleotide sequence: TGTGCCAGAAAACAGGGGGCCATAGCCAAAAACATTCAGTACTTC. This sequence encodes CARKQGAIAKNIQYF.